This TCR beta chain stems from a study of a mutant IDH1 vaccine in newly diagnosed glioma. About the study: Most patients had received both radiotherapy and temozolomide, the prior options being radiotherapy, temozolomide, or both.

Notes on this clone: What it recognizes is unknown.

The germline V gene encodes CDR1 SGHVS and CDR2 FNYEAQ. This CDR3 has 16 amino acids. The J segment lost 5 bases and the V segment lost 4 bases, leaving 9 bases of the junction unmatched. Indicated time point: baseline, week 1 (first vaccination visit). Treatment of the sample: pre-vaccination baseline after standard-of-care therapy. Each tumor in the donors was a new WHO grade 3 or 4 astrocytoma, IDH1-mutant and ATRX-lost. Clones were read by immunoSEQ multiplex PCR, and TCRdb kept only the in-frame ones, dropping some. The table records about 16,000 clones, 75% to 90% of them present only once. Findings and limits, study-wide: A vaccine-induced immune response developed in roughly 93% of the patients. The authors found pseudoprogression apparently unrelated to changes in top peripheral T cell clonotypes.

Source: PBMCs, taken from a glioma patient treated with radiotherapy, temozolomide or both. This sequence originates from a woman aged 40 to 50 with glioma. Some clones in this sample may be carry-over from other donors' samples. V usage is TRBV7-6 and J usage is TRBJ2-5, with 11 bases lining up with TRBD1. In DNA, the CDR3 is TGTGCCAGCAGCTCCTCCGGACAGGGGGCTGGGGAGACCCAGTACTTC. Translated: CASSSSGQGAGETQYF.